This is a list of T cell receptor beta chains from one sample in a study of blood T cell repertoires in COVID-19. Sequencing was performed with immunoSEQ multiplex PCR; in TCRdb, only in-frame clones are kept and a portion is missing. The data show 59,000 or so clones, 75% to 90% seen once. Sequenced input: peripheral blood. The receptors originated from a human donor in a cohort sampled during active COVID-19. The CDR3 runs from the conserved cysteine through the conserved F or W. The D gene is left open where the match is weak. Clone size appears in some rows only: once, few, many, or a class for an expanded clone.

d_call	clone_size	v_call	j_call	cdr3_nt	cdr3_aa
-	-	TRBV29-1	TRBJ2-3	TGCAGCGTCTTCGGGGGAATCACAGATACGCAGTATTTT	CSVFGGITDTQYF
-	-	TRBV7-6	TRBJ2-3	TGTGCCAGCAGCGACCCCCTACAGGAACGCACAGATACGCAGTATTTT	CASSDPLQERTDTQYF
-	few	TRBV19	TRBJ2-1	TGTGCCACCGCAACAGGGTCCAGCAATGAGCAGTTCTTC	CATATGSSNEQFF
TRBD1	-	TRBV7-6	TRBJ2-2	TGTGCCAGCAGCATTACCACAGGGGGCGCGGCCACCGGGGAGCTGTTTTTT	CASSITTGGAATGELFF
-	-	TRBV27	TRBJ1-1	TGTGCCAGCAGTCCCAGACAGAAGAACACTGAAGCTTTCTTT	CASSPRQKNTEAFF
-	-	TRBV5-4	TRBJ2-7	TGTGCCAGCAGCTTCGAGCAGTCGAAGGGGTACGAGCAGTACTTC	CASSFEQSKGYEQYF
-	-	TRBV7-2	TRBJ1-1	TGTGCCAGCAGCCGAGTTACGAACACTGAAGCTTTCTTT	CASSRVTNTEAFF
TRBD1	-	TRBV6-6	TRBJ2-3	TGTGCCAGCAGTTTAGGACAGGGAGGTTCAGATACGCAGTATTTT	CASSLGQGGSDTQYF
TRBD1	-	TRBV2	TRBJ2-7	TGTGCCAGCAGCCGACAGGGCTACGAGCAGTACTTC	CASSRQGYEQYF
-	-	TRBV6-2/TRBV6-3	TRBJ1-2	TGTGCCAGCAGTTACTCTGGGACCCCCGGGAGGAACTATGGCTACACCTTC	CASSYSGTPGRNYGYTF
-	-	TRBV12-3/TRBV12-4	TRBJ1-2	TGTGCCAGCAGTCCCGACGGGACTTATGGCTACACCTTC	CASSPDGTYGYTF
-	-	TRBV7-9	TRBJ1-1	TGTGCCAGCAGCCCAGACAGCACTGAAGCTTTCTTT	CASSPDSTEAFF
-	-	TRBV18	TRBJ1-2	TGTGCCAGCTCACCACCACATAACTATGGCTACACCTTC	CASSPPHNYGYTF
TRBD1	-	TRBV2	TRBJ1-4	TGTGCCAGCAGTGATAGTGTAGGACAGGGGAATGAAAAACTGTTTTTT	CASSDSVGQGNEKLFF
TRBD2	-	TRBV7-2	TRBJ2-1	TGTGCCAGCAGCTTAGCACTAGCGGGGGGGCGGGCTGAGCAGTTCTTC	CASSLALAGGRAEQFF
TRBD1	few	TRBV7-2	TRBJ2-1	TGTGCCAGCAGCTTAGGGGGGGACAGGTGGAGCAATGAGCAGTTCTTC	CASSLGGDRWSNEQFF
TRBD2	few	TRBV2	TRBJ2-3	TGTGCCAGCACGAGCGGGGGGCCGTCGGAGGAGGCGCAGTATTTT	CASTSGGPSEEAQYF
-	-	TRBV28	TRBJ1-2	TGTGCCAGCAGTTTCCGCAGGGATGCCTATGGCTACACCTTC	CASSFRRDAYGYTF
-	-	TRBV19	TRBJ1-5	TGTGCCAGTAGTCCATCCCGGACAAGACAGGTCTTTCAGGGCCAGCCCCAGCATTTT	CASSPSRTRQVFQGQPQHF
TRBD1	-	TRBV7-9	TRBJ1-5	TGTGCCAGCAGCCACATAACAGGGGGCACTGGGTATAGCAATCAGCCCCAGCATTTT	CASSHITGGTGYSNQPQHF
-	-	TRBV2	TRBJ1-4	TGTGCCAGTAATAAAATGACGGGAGGTAATGAAAAACTGTTTTTT	CASNKMTGGNEKLFF
TRBD2	few	TRBV5-1	TRBJ2-2	TGCGCCAGCGGCCAGGGACTAGCGGCGGACGGGACCGGGGAGCTGTTTTTT	CASGQGLAADGTGELFF
-	-	TRBV6-6	TRBJ1-4	TGTGCCAGCAGTCAGGGTGGGAGTAATGAAAAACTGTTTTTT	CASSQGGSNEKLFF
-	-	TRBV2	TRBJ2-2	TGTGCCAGCGGCACAGTCGGAACCGGGGAGCTGTTTTTT	CASGTVGTGELFF
-	-	TRBV30	TRBJ1-4	TGTGCCTGGAAACCCGGGACATCCTTCGGAAAACTGTTTTTT	CAWKPGTSFGKLFF
-	-	TRBV12-5	TRBJ1-2	TGTGCTAGTGGTCCCAACTTCTTGGGGGGGGATGGCTACACCTTC	CASGPNFLGGDGYTF
-	-	TRBV7-2	TRBJ1-3	TGTGCCAGCAGCTTAGCTGGGGGGGGTAAGGGAAACACCATATATTTT	CASSLAGGGKGNTIYF
-	-	TRBV25-1	TRBJ1-3	TGTGCCAGCAGTGAAGGGCAGGGAAGTGGAAACACCATATATTTT	CASSEGQGSGNTIYF
TRBD1	-	TRBV27	TRBJ2-5	TGTGCCAGCAGTTTAGGACAGGTCCAAGAGACCCAGTACTTC	CASSLGQVQETQYF
TRBD1	-	TRBV30	TRBJ1-3	TGTGCCTGGAGTGAGGGGACAGGTACGAACACCATATATTTT	CAWSEGTGTNTIYF
TRBD1	-	TRBV6-1	TRBJ2-7	TGTGCCAGCAGTGACGGGACAGGGTCCTACGAGCAGTACTTC	CASSDGTGSYEQYF
-	-	TRBV3-1/TRBV3-2	TRBJ2-3	TGTGCCAGCAGCCAGCAGGCGGGGATGTCAGATACGCAGTATTTT	CASSQQAGMSDTQYF
TRBD2	few	TRBV11-2	TRBJ2-7	TGTGCCAGCAGCTCGGCCCCTAGCGGGGGGGCCTACGAGCAGTACTTC	CASSSAPSGGAYEQYF
TRBD1	-	TRBV7-2	TRBJ1-1	TGTGCCAGCAGCCCCGGGACAGGGGTCTCTCGTATCATGAACACTGAAGCTTTCTTT	CASSPGTGVSRIMNTEAFF
TRBD1	-	TRBV27	TRBJ2-3	TGTGCCAGCAGGTACACAGGGGGTAGGACAGATACGCAGTATTTT	CASRYTGGRTDTQYF
-	-	TRBV30	TRBJ2-5	TGTGCCTGGAGTGGTGGAGGGGGCGAAGAGACCCAGTACTTC	CAWSGGGGEETQYF
-	-	TRBV18	TRBJ1-2	TGTGCCAGCTCCCGGGACATCAACTATGGCTACACCTTC	CASSRDINYGYTF
TRBD1	-	TRBV6-5	TRBJ1-1	TGTGCCAGCAGCCTTCAGGGGGAAACTGAAGCTTTCTTT	CASSLQGETEAFF
TRBD1	-	TRBV18	TRBJ1-4	TGTGCCAGCTCACTTTCTAGGGGGCTTACGAATGAAAAACTGTTTTTT	CASSLSRGLTNEKLFF
-	once	TRBV5-1	TRBJ1-2	TGCGCCAGCAGCCCCTACAGGGATCACTATGGCTACACCTTC	CASSPYRDHYGYTF
-	-	TRBV4-3	TRBJ1-1	TGCGCCAGCAGCCAACTCCGGGACATCAACACTGAAGCTTTCTTT	CASSQLRDINTEAFF
-	-	TRBV11-1	TRBJ2-7	TGTGCCAGCAGCTTACGCGAGGTGGGTTACGAGCAGTACTTC	CASSLREVGYEQYF
-	-	TRBV19	TRBJ1-1	TGTGCCAGTAGTATCGGGGGGGAGGGCACTGAAGCTTTCTTT	CASSIGGEGTEAFF
-	-	TRBV5-5	TRBJ1-3	TGTGCCAGCAGCTTTGAGGGAGCTTTCTCTGGAAACACCATATATTTT	CASSFEGAFSGNTIYF
-	-	TRBV2	TRBJ1-2	TGTGCCAGCAGTGAGGATCGGGACTTATACGGCTACACCTTC	CASSEDRDLYGYTF
-	few	TRBV12-3/TRBV12-4	TRBJ2-5	TGTGCCAGCAGTTTAGCCCTGGAGGAGACCCAGTACTTC	CASSLALEETQYF
-	-	TRBV12-5	TRBJ1-1	TGTGCTAGTGGTTTGACGGGGGGCACTGAAGCTTTCTTT	CASGLTGGTEAFF
TRBD1	once	TRBV4-2	TRBJ2-5	TGTGCCAGCAGCCAAGATGGGACAGGTCGTCAAGAGACCCAGTACTTC	CASSQDGTGRQETQYF
TRBD1	-	TRBV24-1	TRBJ2-7	TGTGCCACCAGTGATCCCCAGATACCGGGACAGAACTCCTACGAGCAGTACTTC	CATSDPQIPGQNSYEQYF
-	-	TRBV10-1	TRBJ2-7	TGCGCCAGCAGTGATGGAGGGGACGAGCAGTACTTC	CASSDGGDEQYF
TRBD2	-	TRBV4-3	TRBJ2-1	TGCGCCAGCAGCCAAGATTGGACTAGCGGAGACAATGAGCAGTTCTTC	CASSQDWTSGDNEQFF